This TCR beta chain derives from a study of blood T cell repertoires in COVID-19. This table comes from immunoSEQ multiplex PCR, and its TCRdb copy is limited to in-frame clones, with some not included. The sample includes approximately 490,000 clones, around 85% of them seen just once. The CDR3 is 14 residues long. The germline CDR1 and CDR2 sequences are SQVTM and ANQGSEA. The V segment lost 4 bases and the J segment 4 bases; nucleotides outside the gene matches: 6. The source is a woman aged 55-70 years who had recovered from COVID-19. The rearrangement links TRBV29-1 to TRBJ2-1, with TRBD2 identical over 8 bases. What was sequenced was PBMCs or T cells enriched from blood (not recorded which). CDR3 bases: TGCAGCGTTGCTATCGGGACTAGTTACAATGAGCAGTTCTTC. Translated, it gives CSVAIGTSYNEQFF.